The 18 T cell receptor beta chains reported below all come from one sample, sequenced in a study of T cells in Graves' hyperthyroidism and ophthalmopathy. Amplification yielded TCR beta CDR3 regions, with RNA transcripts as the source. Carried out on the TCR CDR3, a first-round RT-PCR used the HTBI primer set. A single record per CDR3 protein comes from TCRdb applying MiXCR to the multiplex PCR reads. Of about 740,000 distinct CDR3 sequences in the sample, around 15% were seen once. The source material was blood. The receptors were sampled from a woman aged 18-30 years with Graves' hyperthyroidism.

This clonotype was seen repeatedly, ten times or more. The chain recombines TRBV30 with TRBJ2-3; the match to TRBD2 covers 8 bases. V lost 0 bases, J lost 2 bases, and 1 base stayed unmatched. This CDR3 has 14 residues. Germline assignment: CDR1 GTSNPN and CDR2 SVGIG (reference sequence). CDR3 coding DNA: TGTGCCTGGAGTGTTAGCGGGACCACAGATACGCAGTATTTT. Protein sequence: CAWSVSGTTDTQYF.

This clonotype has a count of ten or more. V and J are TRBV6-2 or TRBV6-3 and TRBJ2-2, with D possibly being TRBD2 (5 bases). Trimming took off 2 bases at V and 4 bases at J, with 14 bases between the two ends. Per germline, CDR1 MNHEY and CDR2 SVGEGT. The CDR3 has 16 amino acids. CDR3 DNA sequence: TGTGCCAGCAGTTACCTTGGCGGGCCGAGCACCGGGGAGCTGTTTTTT. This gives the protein CASSYLGGPSTGELFF.

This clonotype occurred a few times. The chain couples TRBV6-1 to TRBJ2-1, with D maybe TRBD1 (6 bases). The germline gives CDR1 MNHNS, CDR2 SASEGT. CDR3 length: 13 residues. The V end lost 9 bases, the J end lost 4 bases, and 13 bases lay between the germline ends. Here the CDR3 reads CASGTSRYNEQFF. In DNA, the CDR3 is TGTGCCAGTGGGACATCAAGGTACAATGAGCAGTTCTTC.

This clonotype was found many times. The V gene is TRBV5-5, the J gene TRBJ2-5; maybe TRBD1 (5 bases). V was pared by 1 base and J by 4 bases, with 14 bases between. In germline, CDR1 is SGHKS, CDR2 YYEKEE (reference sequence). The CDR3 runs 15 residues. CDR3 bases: TGTGCCAGCAGCTTGCAGGACACCATAATAGAGACCCAGTACTTC. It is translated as CASSLQDTIIETQYF.

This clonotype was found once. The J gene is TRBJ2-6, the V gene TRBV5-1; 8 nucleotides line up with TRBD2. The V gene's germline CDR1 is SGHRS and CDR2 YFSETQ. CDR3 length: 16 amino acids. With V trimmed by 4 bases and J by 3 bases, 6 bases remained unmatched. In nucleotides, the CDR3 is TGCGCCAGCAGCCCTCTGGCGGGAGGTGGGGCCAACGTCCTGACTTTC. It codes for CASSPLAGGGANVLTF.

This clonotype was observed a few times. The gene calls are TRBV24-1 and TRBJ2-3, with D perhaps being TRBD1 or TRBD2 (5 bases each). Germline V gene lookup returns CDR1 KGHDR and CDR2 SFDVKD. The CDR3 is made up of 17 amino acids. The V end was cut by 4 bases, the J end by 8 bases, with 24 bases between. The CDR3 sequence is CATSDGPPGPSRSTQYF. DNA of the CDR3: TGTGCCACCAGTGACGGCCCCCCGGGACCGAGTCGCAGTACGCAGTATTTT.

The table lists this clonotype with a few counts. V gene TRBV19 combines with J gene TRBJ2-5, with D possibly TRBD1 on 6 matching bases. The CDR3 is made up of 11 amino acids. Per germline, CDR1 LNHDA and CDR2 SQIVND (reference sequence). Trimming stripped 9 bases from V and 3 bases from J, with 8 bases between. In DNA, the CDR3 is TGTGCCAGCCGACAGGAAGAGACCCAGTACTTC. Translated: CASRQEETQYF.

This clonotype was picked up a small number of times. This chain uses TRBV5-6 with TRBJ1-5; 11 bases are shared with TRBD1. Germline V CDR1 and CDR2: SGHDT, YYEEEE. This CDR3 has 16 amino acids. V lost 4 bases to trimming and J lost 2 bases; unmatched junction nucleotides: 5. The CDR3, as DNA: TGTGCCAGCAGCCTGGGACAGGGGGTCGGCAATCAGCCCCAGCATTTT. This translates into CASSLGQGVGNQPQHF.

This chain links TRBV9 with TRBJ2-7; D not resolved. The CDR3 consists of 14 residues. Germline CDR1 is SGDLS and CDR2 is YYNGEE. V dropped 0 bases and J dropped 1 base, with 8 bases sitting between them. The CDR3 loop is CASSVDGFSYEQYF. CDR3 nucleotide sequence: TGTGCCAGCAGCGTAGATGGGTTTTCCTACGAGCAGTACTTC.

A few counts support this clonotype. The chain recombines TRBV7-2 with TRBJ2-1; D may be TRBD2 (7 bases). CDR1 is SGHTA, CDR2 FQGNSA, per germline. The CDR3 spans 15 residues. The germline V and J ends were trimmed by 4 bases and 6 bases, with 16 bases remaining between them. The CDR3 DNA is TGTGCCAGCAGCTGGGGGGCTAGCGGAACCAATGAGCAGTTCTTC. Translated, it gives CASSWGASGTNEQFF. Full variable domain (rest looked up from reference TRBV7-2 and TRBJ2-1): GAGVSQSPSNKVTEKGKDVELRCDPISGHTALYWYRQSLGQGLEFLIYFQGNSAPDKSGLPSDRFSAERTGGSVSTLTIQRTQQEDSAVYLCASSWGASGTNEQFFGPGTRLTVL.

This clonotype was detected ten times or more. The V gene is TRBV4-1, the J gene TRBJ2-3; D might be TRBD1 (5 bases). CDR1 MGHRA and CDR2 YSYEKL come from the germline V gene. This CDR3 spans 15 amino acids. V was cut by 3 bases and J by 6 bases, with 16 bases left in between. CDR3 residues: CASSQQGTGDDTQYF. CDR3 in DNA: TGCGCCAGCAGCCAGCAAGGTACAGGAGACGATACGCAGTATTTT.

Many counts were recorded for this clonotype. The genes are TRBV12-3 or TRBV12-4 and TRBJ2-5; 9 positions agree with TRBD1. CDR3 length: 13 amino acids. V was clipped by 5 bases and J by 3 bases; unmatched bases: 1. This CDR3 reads CASSRTGEETQYF. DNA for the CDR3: TGTGCCAGCAGTCGGACAGGGGAAGAGACCCAGTACTTC.

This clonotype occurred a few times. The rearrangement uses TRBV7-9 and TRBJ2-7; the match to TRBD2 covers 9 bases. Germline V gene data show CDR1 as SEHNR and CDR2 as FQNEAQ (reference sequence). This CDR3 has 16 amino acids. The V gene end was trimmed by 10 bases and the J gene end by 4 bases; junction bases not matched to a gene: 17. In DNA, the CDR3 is TGTGCCATCTCCACCCGTAGCGGGAGTAATTGGTACGAGCAGTACTTC. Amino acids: CAISTRSGSNWYEQYF.

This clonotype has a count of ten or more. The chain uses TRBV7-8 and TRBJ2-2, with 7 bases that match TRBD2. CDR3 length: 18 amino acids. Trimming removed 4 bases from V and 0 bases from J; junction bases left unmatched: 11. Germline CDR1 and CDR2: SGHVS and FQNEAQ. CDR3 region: CASSSLAGTTSNTGELFF. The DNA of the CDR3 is TGTGCCAGCAGCTCCCTGGCCGGGACTACTTCGAACACCGGGGAGCTGTTTTTT.

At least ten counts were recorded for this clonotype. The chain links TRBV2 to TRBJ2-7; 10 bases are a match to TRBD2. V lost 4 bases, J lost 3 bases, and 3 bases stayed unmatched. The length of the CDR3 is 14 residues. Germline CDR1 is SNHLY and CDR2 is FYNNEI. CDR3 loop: CASSATSGIYEQYF. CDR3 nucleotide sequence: TGTGCCAGCAGTGCAACTAGCGGGATCTACGAGCAGTACTTC.

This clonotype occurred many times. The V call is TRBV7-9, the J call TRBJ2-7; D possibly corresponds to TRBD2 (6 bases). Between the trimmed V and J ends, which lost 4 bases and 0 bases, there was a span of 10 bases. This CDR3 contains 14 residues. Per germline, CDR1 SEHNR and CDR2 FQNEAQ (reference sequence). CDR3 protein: CASSSAGPSYEQYF. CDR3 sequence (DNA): TGTGCCAGCAGCTCGGCGGGGCCCTCCTACGAGCAGTACTTC.

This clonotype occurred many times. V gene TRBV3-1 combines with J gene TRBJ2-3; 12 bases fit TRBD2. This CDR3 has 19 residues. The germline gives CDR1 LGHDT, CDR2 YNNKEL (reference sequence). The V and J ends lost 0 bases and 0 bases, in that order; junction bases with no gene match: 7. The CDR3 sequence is CASSQERTSGVSSTDTQYF. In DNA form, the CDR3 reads TGTGCCAGCAGCCAAGAGCGGACTAGCGGGGTGTCTAGCACAGATACGCAGTATTTT.

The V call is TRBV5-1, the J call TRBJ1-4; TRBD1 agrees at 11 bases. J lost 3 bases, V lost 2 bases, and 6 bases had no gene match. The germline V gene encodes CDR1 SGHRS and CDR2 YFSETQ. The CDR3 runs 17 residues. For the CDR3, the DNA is TGCGCCAGCAGCTTCGGGACAGGGGGATCGGCTAATGAAAAACTGTTTTTT. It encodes CASSFGTGGSANEKLFF. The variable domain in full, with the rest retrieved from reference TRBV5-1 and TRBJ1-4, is KAGVTQTPRYLIKTRGQQVTLSCSPISGHRSVSWYQQTPGQGLQFLFEYFSETQRNKGNFPGRFSGRQFSNSRSEMNVSTLELGDSALYLCASSFGTGGSANEKLFFGSGTQLSVL.